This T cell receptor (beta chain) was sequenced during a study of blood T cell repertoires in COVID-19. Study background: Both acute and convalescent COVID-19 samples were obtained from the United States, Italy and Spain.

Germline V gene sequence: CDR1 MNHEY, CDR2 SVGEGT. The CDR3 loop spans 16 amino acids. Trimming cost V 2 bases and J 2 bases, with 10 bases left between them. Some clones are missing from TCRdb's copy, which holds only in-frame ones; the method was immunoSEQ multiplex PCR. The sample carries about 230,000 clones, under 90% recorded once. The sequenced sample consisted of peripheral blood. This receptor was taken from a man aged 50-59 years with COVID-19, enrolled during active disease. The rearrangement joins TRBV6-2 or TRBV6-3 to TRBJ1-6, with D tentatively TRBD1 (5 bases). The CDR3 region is CASSYAGLAYNSPLHF. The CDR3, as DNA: TGTGCCAGCAGTTACGCAGGGCTCGCCTATAATTCACCCCTCCACTTT.